This TCR beta chain originates from a study of breast tumors, draining lymph nodes, adjacent tissues. Findings and limits, study-wide: Tumor TCR diversity was below lymph nodes but above nontumor tissue. Data only fit, rather than demonstrated, lymph node origin of most tumor T cells. Tumor and nontumor repertoires were significantly more similar in luminal-like than in basal-like breast cancer. The data were judged consistent with most tumor T cells coming from lymph node and expanding in tumor.

In this sample, this clonotype turned up many times. Its target is not known. TCRdb reanalysed the multiplex PCR reads using MiXCR and keeps one entry per CDR3 protein. The sample shows 200,000 to 250,000 distinct CDR3 sequences, less than 40% of them seen only once. Breast cancer patients provided tissue from their axillary draining lymph nodes. The V end lost 5 bases, the J end lost 5 bases, and 21 bases lay between the germline ends. In germline, CDR1 is SNHLY, CDR2 FYNNEI. This CDR3 spans 16 amino acids. Sample: axillary lymph node tissue. The rearrangement links TRBV2 to TRBJ1-2; no definite D call. The TCR comes from a female donor with breast cancer. Some clones in this sample may be carry-over from other donors' samples. The CDR3 region is CASSLTGPSVKYGYTF. CDR3 bases: TGTGCCAGCAGTCTCACTGGGCCCTCGGTTAAGTATGGCTACACCTTC.